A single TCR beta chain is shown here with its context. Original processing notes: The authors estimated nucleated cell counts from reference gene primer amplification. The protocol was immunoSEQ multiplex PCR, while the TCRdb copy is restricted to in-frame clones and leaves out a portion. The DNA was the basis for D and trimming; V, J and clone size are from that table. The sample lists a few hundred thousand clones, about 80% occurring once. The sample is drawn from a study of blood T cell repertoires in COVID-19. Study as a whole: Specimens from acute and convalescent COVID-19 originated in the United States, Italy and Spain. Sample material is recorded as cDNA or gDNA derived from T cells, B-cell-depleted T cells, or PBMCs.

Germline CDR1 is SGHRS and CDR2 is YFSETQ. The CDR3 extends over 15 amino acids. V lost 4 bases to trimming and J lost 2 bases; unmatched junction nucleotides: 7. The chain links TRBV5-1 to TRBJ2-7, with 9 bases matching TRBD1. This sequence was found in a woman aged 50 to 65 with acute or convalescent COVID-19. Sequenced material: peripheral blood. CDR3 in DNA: TGCGCCAGCAGCCCCGCGGGACAGGGTCCCTACGAGCAGTACTTC. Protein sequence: CASSPAGQGPYEQYF. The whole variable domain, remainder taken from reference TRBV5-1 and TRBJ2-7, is KAGVTQTPRYLIKTRGQQVTLSCSPISGHRSVSWYQQTPGQGLQFLFEYFSETQRNKGNFPGRFSGRQFSNSRSEMNVSTLELGDSALYLCASSPAGQGPYEQYFGPGTRLTVT.